Following are 16 T cell receptor beta chains from one sample sequenced in a study of T cell responses to AZD1222 COVID-19 vaccine. Profiled with immunoSEQ multiplex PCR; TCRdb holds only in-frame clones, not every one. Seen here are about 100,000 clones, roughly 80% observed once, and the top ten hold around 15%. This sample comprised peripheral blood, obtained on day 0 of AZD1222 vaccination. All receptors come from an adult in good health.

The rearrangement joins TRBV27 to TRBJ1-1; D is perhaps TRBD1 (5 bases). Trimming took 6 bases from V and 1 from J, leaving 15 bases between them. Germline assignment: CDR1 MNHEY and CDR2 SMNVEV (reference sequence). CDR3 length equals 15 residues. CDR3 protein: CASRPGGGWNTEAFF. DNA of the CDR3: TGTGCCAGCAGGCCTGGGGGGGGATGGAACACTGAAGCTTTCTTT.

The chain links TRBV5-1 to TRBJ2-6, with a weak D call TRBD1 (5 bases). Germline V gives CDR1 SGHRS, CDR2 YFSETQ. CDR3 length: 14 amino acids. The ends were cut back, 3 bases at V and 6 bases at J, with 10 bases in the middle. The CDR3 is CASSSQGAANVLTF. The CDR3 DNA sequence: TGCGCCAGCAGCTCCCAGGGCGCGGCCAACGTCCTGACTTTC.

This clone was counted a few times. V is TRBV28 and J is TRBJ2-1; 7 nucleotides match TRBD1. The CDR3 is 17 amino acids. Germline loops: CDR1 MDHEN, CDR2 SYDVKM. Trimming cost V 5 bases and J 0 bases; bases outside gene matches: 10. The chain's CDR3 is CASSSIRGPSSYNEQFF. The DNA of the CDR3 is TGTGCCAGCAGTAGCATTAGGGGGCCCAGCTCCTACAATGAGCAGTTCTTC.

The rearrangement links TRBV6-5 to TRBJ1-6; 9 bases are shared with TRBD1. Germline assignment: CDR1 MNHEY and CDR2 SVGAGI. V lost 0 bases and J lost 7; bases outside the gene matches: 1. There are 15 residues in the CDR3. In nucleotides, the CDR3 is TGTGCCAGCAGTTACTCAGGACAGGGGAATTCACCCCTCCACTTT. It yields the protein CASSYSGQGNSPLHF.

This chain joins TRBV28 and TRBJ2-6; weak D call: TRBD1 (5 bases). This CDR3 spans 15 amino acids. V was cut by 10 bases and J by 0 bases, with 13 bases left in between. CDR1 and CDR2 from the germline V gene are MDHEN and SYDVKM. CDR3 nucleotide sequence: TGTGCCACCGCGGCAGGGTCCTCTGGGGCCAACGTCCTGACTTTC. Its translation is CATAAGSSGANVLTF.

This chain connects TRBV2 to TRBJ2-5; weak D call: TRBD2 (5 bases). The CDR3 length is 15 residues. V gave up 4 bases and J gave up 1 base, with 13 bases separating them. Germline lookup yields CDR1 SNHLY and CDR2 FYNNEI. This chain's CDR3 is CASSATGITQETQYF. The CDR3 region has the DNA TGTGCCAGCAGTGCTACGGGGATTACCCAAGAGACCCAGTACTTC.

The rearrangement joins TRBV10-3 to TRBJ2-2; possible D gene TRBD1, 5 bases. Trimming stripped 9 bases from V and 5 bases from J, with 10 bases between. The CDR3 extends over 12 amino acids. From germline, CDR1 is ENHRY and CDR2 SYGVKD. The CDR3 DNA sequence: TGTGCCATAGTAGGGGCAACCGGGGAGCTGTTTTTT. Translated: CAIVGATGELFF.

This sequence joins TRBV28 and TRBJ2-2; 11 nucleotides match TRBD2. Germline lookup yields CDR1 MDHEN and CDR2 SYDVKM. V was pared by 8 bases and J by 6 bases, with 8 bases of the junction left unmatched. CDR3 length: 15 residues. The CDR3 protein is CASGSGRAPAGELFF. Written as DNA, the CDR3 is TGTGCCAGCGGTAGCGGGAGGGCCCCGGCCGGGGAGCTGTTTTTT.

The rearrangement links TRBV9 to TRBJ2-2, with TRBD1 matching 7 bases. The V gene's germline CDR1 is SGDLS and CDR2 YYNGEE. CDR3 length: 15 amino acids. The J segment lost 6 bases and the V segment lost 1 base, leaving 6 bases of the junction unmatched. The CDR3 DNA sequence: TGTGCCAGCAGCGTACAGGGGGTGACATCCGGGGAGCTGTTTTTT. This codes for CASSVQGVTSGELFF.

This chain uses TRBV7-2 with TRBJ1-6; 7 bases align to TRBD1. Germline CDR1 is SGHTA and CDR2 is FQGNSA. J gave up 10 bases and V 4 bases, and 10 bases lay outside the gene matches. This CDR3 spans 15 amino acids. The DNA of the CDR3 is TGTGCCAGCAGCTCGGGACAGACGAGGGGATCACCCCTCCACTTT. Translation gives CASSSGQTRGSPLHF.

The V call is TRBV9, the J call TRBJ2-1; 12 bases map to TRBD1. The CDR3 sequence is 18 residues long. V gave up 4 bases and J gave up 4 bases; unmatched junction bases: 12. Looked up from germline, CDR1 is SGDLS and CDR2 is YYNGEE. CDR3 residues: CASSYLPGQGAGYNEQFF. The CDR3 DNA follows: TGTGCCAGCAGCTATCTCCCGGGACAGGGGGCTGGGTACAATGAGCAGTTCTTC.

Worth noting for this clone: This sample includes further DNA sequences coding for the same CDR3. DNA for the CDR3: TGTGCCAGCAGCCCAGGACTGAGCTCCTACAATGAGCAGTTCTTC. Its translation: CASSPGLSSYNEQFF. This chain links TRBV7-2 with TRBJ2-1; a weak D match, TRBD2 (5 bases). CDR3 size: 15 residues. Trimming removed 5 bases from V and 0 bases from J, with 11 bases in between. The germline CDR1 and CDR2 sequences are SGHTA and FQGNSA.

The chain has TRBV6-2 or TRBV6-3 and TRBJ1-2; no firm D call. Trimming took off 2 bases at V and 2 bases at J, with 6 bases between the two ends. Germline lookup yields CDR1 MNHEY and CDR2 SVGEGT. The CDR3 extends over 13 amino acids. CDR3 DNA sequence: TGTGCCAGCAGTTACCTGGGAAACTATGGCTACACCTTC. Translating gives CASSYLGNYGYTF.

This chain connects TRBV10-3 to TRBJ2-2; D might be TRBD1 (6 bases). Trimming stripped 5 bases from V and 3 bases from J, with 13 bases between. Germline assignment: CDR1 ENHRY and CDR2 SYGVKD. The CDR3 covers 15 residues. Here the CDR3 reads CAISKAGDDTGELFF. As DNA, the CDR3 is TGTGCCATCAGTAAGGCAGGGGACGACACCGGGGAGCTGTTTTTT.

The chain joins TRBV5-1 to TRBJ2-4, with D tentatively TRBD1 or TRBD2 (5 bases each). Trimming took 4 bases from V and 0 from J, leaving 17 bases between them. Germline V gene sequence: CDR1 SGHRS, CDR2 YFSETQ. There are 17 residues in the CDR3. CDR3 in amino acids: CASSLGVGGIAKNIQYF. As DNA, the CDR3 is TGCGCCAGCAGCCTAGGGGTCGGAGGAATAGCCAAAAACATTCAGTACTTC.

V gene TRBV7-8 combines with J gene TRBJ1-2; 8 positions agree with TRBD1. This CDR3 has 15 residues. Germline CDR1 reads SGHVS; CDR2 reads FQNEAQ. The V and J ends lost 5 bases and 4 bases, in that order; junction bases with no gene match: 9. CDR3 sequence reads: CASSPQSDRGYGYTF. DNA for the CDR3: TGTGCCAGCAGCCCCCAATCCGACAGGGGCTATGGCTACACCTTC.